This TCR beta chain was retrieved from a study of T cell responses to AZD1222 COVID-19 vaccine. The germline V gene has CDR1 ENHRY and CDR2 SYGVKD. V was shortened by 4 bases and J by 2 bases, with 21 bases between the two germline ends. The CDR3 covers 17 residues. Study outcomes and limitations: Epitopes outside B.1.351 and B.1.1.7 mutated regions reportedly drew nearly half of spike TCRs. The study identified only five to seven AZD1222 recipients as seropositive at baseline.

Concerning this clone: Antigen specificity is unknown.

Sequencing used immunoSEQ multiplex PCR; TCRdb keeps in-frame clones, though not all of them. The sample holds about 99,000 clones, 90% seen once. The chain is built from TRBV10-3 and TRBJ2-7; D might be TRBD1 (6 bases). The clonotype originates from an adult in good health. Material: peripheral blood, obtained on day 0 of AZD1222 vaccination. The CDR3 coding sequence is TGTGCCATCAGTGGGGGCGGGCAGGGGTATAAGGCCTACGAGCAGTACTTC. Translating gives CAISGGGQGYKAYEQYF.